This TCR beta chain was captured by sequencing in a study of blood T cell repertoires in COVID-19. Study background: The United States, Italy and Spain supplied acute and convalescent COVID-19 samples. PBMCs, B-cell-depleted T cells, or T cells were the source of the cDNA or gDNA that made up the material.

CDR1 and CDR2 (germline): MNHEY, SVGAGI. V shed 7 bases and J 10 bases; nucleotides not matched to a gene: 5. CDR3 length: 13 residues. Enrolled during active infection, Seattle patients were then followed longitudinally. Per the original data handling: Reference gene primers were amplified, and this amplification served to estimate nucleated cell counts. The assay was immunoSEQ multiplex PCR, and TCRdb's table has in-frame clones only and misses some. From that table come the V and J calls and clone size; the DNA was used to work out D and trimming. The data contain hundreds of thousands of clones, 87% of them seen just once; the ten biggest clones take up about 2.1%.

The rearrangement joins TRBV6-5 to TRBJ1-6; 9 bases align to TRBD1. Sequencing input: peripheral blood. The receptor comes from a woman aged 55-69 years with COVID-19, enrolled during active disease. The CDR3 nucleotides read TGTGCCAGCATAGGCGGGACAGGGTCACCCCTCCACTTT. The encoded protein is CASIGGTGSPLHF.